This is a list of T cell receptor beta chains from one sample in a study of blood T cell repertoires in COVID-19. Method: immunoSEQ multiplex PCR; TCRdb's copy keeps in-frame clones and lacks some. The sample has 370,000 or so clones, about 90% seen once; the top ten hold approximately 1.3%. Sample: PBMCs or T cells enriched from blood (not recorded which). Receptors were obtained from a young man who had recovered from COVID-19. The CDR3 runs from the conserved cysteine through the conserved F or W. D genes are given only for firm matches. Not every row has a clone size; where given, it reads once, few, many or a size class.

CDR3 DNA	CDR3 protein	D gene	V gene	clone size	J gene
TGTGCCAGCAGCCAAGATCGGGGCAGGGGAATCTATGGCTACACCTTC	CASSQDRGRGIYGYTF	-	TRBV14	-	TRBJ1-2
TGTGCCAGTAGCGACAGGGGGGAGTATGGCTACACCTTC	CASSDRGEYGYTF	TRBD1	TRBV19	-	TRBJ1-2
TGTGCCACCACTGACAGGGGCCCTACCTCTGGAAACACCATATATTTT	CATTDRGPTSGNTIYF	TRBD1	TRBV24-1	-	TRBJ1-3
TGTGCCAGCCGGCAAGGGGCGTCCCTCGCTGAAGCTTTCTTT	CASRQGASLAEAFF	-	TRBV19	-	TRBJ1-1
TGCGCCAGCAGCGTTACAGGGCCGCTAGCCAAAAACATTCAGTACTTC	CASSVTGPLAKNIQYF	-	TRBV5-1	-	TRBJ2-4
TGTGCCAGTAGTACTCCGAGACAGGGACAAGAGACCCAGTACTTC	CASSTPRQGQETQYF	TRBD1	TRBV19	-	TRBJ2-5
TGTGCCAGCAGTTACAGGCCGACTAGCACAGATACGCAGTATTTT	CASSYRPTSTDTQYF	-	TRBV6-5	-	TRBJ2-3
TGTGCCTGGAGTGTAGGAGTTGAAGCTTTCTTT	CAWSVGVEAFF	-	TRBV30	-	TRBJ1-1
TGTGCCAGCAGCTTGGGCCCTAAAGAGACCCAGTACTTC	CASSLGPKETQYF	-	TRBV5-6	-	TRBJ2-5
TGTGCCTGGAGAAGGGCAGGGTCGGACACTGAAGCTTTCTTT	CAWRRAGSDTEAFF	-	TRBV30	-	TRBJ1-1
TGTGCCTGGAGCCCCTTTGGGACAGGGGTACCTGAAGCTTTCTTT	CAWSPFGTGVPEAFF	TRBD1	TRBV30	few	TRBJ1-1
TGTGCCAGCACCGTACGAGGGGGGGCGAATTCACCCCTCCACTTT	CASTVRGGANSPLHF	-	TRBV11-2	-	TRBJ1-6
TGTGCCTGGAGGGGGGACAGCCGAGTTTATGGCTACACCTTC	CAWRGDSRVYGYTF	TRBD1	TRBV30	once	TRBJ1-2
TGTGCCAGCTCAGGGACAGGGATTGTTCAGCCCCAGCATTTT	CASSGTGIVQPQHF	TRBD1	TRBV18	-	TRBJ1-5
TGTGCCAGGGTTAGTGTCGTGAACACTGAAGCTTTCTTT	CARVSVVNTEAFF	-	TRBV2	-	TRBJ1-1
TGTGCCATCAGTGAAGTAGGGGTCAATGAGCAGTTCTTC	CAISEVGVNEQFF	-	TRBV10-3	-	TRBJ2-1
TGTGCCAGCAGTCTCCGACAGGGGGGCACTGAAGCTTTCTTT	CASSLRQGGTEAFF	TRBD1	TRBV6-2/TRBV6-3	-	TRBJ1-1
TGTGCCACCGAAGCCCCAGCAGGGGCCCTCGGCGTCTTCTCGGCTAACTATGGCTACACCTTC	CATEAPAGALGVFSANYGYTF	-	TRBV19	-	TRBJ1-2
TGTGCCAGCAGTCGCGGACAGGGTACCTACATTCAGTACTTC	CASSRGQGTYIQYF	TRBD1	TRBV6-5	-	TRBJ2-4
TGTGCCAGCAGTTACGGGACAGGGCAAGGCTACACCTTC	CASSYGTGQGYTF	TRBD1	TRBV6-2/TRBV6-3	-	TRBJ1-2
TGTGCCAGCAGCGGTGGGGGCTACATTCAAGAGACCCAGTACTTC	CASSGGGYIQETQYF	-	TRBV9	-	TRBJ2-5
TGTGCCAGCAGCGCGGGACAGGGGGTAGGTCAGCCCCAGCATTTT	CASSAGQGVGQPQHF	TRBD1	TRBV11-2	-	TRBJ1-5
TGCGCCAGCAGCCAAGGGGCTAACTATGGCTACACCTTC	CASSQGANYGYTF	-	TRBV5-1	-	TRBJ1-2
TGTGCCAGCAGCTTAGGAGGGGCTAAGGATCAGCCCCAGCATTTT	CASSLGGAKDQPQHF	-	TRBV13	-	TRBJ1-5
TGTGCCAGCAGCCAAGCGGCAGGGGGTCAGCCCCAGCATTTT	CASSQAAGGQPQHF	TRBD1	TRBV3-1/TRBV3-2	-	TRBJ1-5
TGTGCCAGCAGCTTAGGACACTCCGGGACAGCACAAGAGACCCAGTACTTC	CASSLGHSGTAQETQYF	TRBD1	TRBV7-2	-	TRBJ2-5
TGTGCCAGCAGTTACTCGAGCCCTAGCGAGCAGTACTTC	CASSYSSPSEQYF	-	TRBV6-5	-	TRBJ2-7
TGCGCCAGCAGCCAAGCGGGGGGGCGAGATTATGAGCAGTTCTTC	CASSQAGGRDYEQFF	TRBD2	TRBV5-1	-	TRBJ2-1
TGTGCCAGCAGTGAAATCCAGAATCAGCCCCAGCATTTT	CASSEIQNQPQHF	-	TRBV12-3/TRBV12-4	-	TRBJ1-5
TGTGCCAGCAGACCGGGACTGCTTGTATCGAACACTGAAGCTTTCTTT	CASRPGLLVSNTEAFF	-	TRBV27	-	TRBJ1-1
TGCGCCAGCAGCCAAGATTGGGCTAGCGGGGTAAATGAGCAGTTCTTC	CASSQDWASGVNEQFF	TRBD2	TRBV4-1	-	TRBJ2-1
TGTGCCAGCAGCAGGGAACAGCGGAATGAAAAACTGTTTTTT	CASSREQRNEKLFF	-	TRBV7-2	-	TRBJ1-4
TGTGCCAGCAGTGCTTCCGGGACAGGGTCTGGTGGCTACACCTTC	CASSASGTGSGGYTF	TRBD1	TRBV27	-	TRBJ1-2
TGTGCCACCAGTGATTTGGTGGTGAGGGCCTTATATTTTCACTCTGGAAACACCATATATTTT	CATSDLVVRALYFHSGNTIYF	-	TRBV24-1	-	TRBJ1-3
TGTGCCAGTAGTCCCCTCGACAGGGCCCAGCCCCAGCATTTT	CASSPLDRAQPQHF	TRBD1	TRBV19	-	TRBJ1-5
TGCGCCAGCAGCCCCCTAGCGGGGAGGGACAGATACACGCAGTATTTT	CASSPLAGRDRYTQYF	TRBD2	TRBV4-1	-	TRBJ2-3
TGTGCCAGCAGGACGGGACAGGGGAATTATGGCTACACCTTC	CASRTGQGNYGYTF	TRBD1	TRBV6-4	-	TRBJ1-2
TGTGCCAGCAGTGAACGAGGACTGACGTCCTATGAGCAGTTCTTC	CASSERGLTSYEQFF	-	TRBV6-1	-	TRBJ2-1
TGTGCCTGGAACCCCGGGATCGGCAATCAGCCCCAGCATTTT	CAWNPGIGNQPQHF	-	TRBV30	-	TRBJ1-5
TGTGCCAGCAGTTTATCCAGGATACAGTCGAAGAGCTACACCTTC	CASSLSRIQSKSYTF	-	TRBV27	-	TRBJ1-2
TGTGCCAGCAGCCTCCAGATAGATACGCAGTATTTT	CASSLQIDTQYF	-	TRBV28	-	TRBJ2-3
TGCAGTGCTAGTGGGACTAGCGGGGGGGAATACGAGCAGTACTTC	CSASGTSGGEYEQYF	TRBD2	TRBV20-1	few	TRBJ2-7
TGTGCCAGCAGTCTCCTTAATGGCTACACCTTC	CASSLLNGYTF	-	TRBV28	-	TRBJ1-2
TGTGCCAGCAGTGAACGGTACAGTCTCTCTGGAAACACCATATATTTT	CASSERYSLSGNTIYF	-	TRBV2	-	TRBJ1-3
TGTGCCATCAATGGTCTTGAGGGCCGTGGCTACACCTTC	CAINGLEGRGYTF	-	TRBV10-3	-	TRBJ1-2
TGTGCCAGCAGCTGGGGACAGGGAAGGGCAGATACGCAGTATTTT	CASSWGQGRADTQYF	TRBD1	TRBV5-4	few	TRBJ2-3
TGTGCCAGCAGTTGGGACAGGAACACTGAAGCTTTCTTT	CASSWDRNTEAFF	TRBD1	TRBV2	-	TRBJ1-1
TGTGCCAGCTCATCTGGACAGGCACTATTGAACACTGAAGCTTTCTTT	CASSSGQALLNTEAFF	TRBD1	TRBV18	-	TRBJ1-1
TGTGCCAGCAGAACTAGCGGGGGGTTCTCCACAGATACGCAGTATTTT	CASRTSGGFSTDTQYF	TRBD2	TRBV27	-	TRBJ2-3
TGTGCCTGGAGTGATTTGGCCTCTAATCAGCCCCAGCATTTT	CAWSDLASNQPQHF	-	TRBV30	-	TRBJ1-5
TGTGCCAGCACGAAGGGGGGGCTACGAGGGGGCTACACCTTC	CASTKGGLRGGYTF	-	TRBV2	-	TRBJ1-2
TGTGCCAGCTCACCAGGACAGGGAGGCTACGGCTACACCTTC	CASSPGQGGYGYTF	TRBD1	TRBV18	-	TRBJ1-2
TGTGCCAGCAGCTTAGAAGTGGGGGGGAGCAATCAGCCCCAGCATTTT	CASSLEVGGSNQPQHF	-	TRBV7-6	-	TRBJ1-5
TGTGCCAGCAGATATGGGACAGGAGATACGCAGTATTTT	CASRYGTGDTQYF	TRBD1	TRBV6-5	-	TRBJ2-3
TGCGCCAGCAGCTTTAGGGGGTCGGACACTGAAGCTTTCTTT	CASSFRGSDTEAFF	-	TRBV5-1	-	TRBJ1-1
TGCAGTGCTAGTTGGGGAGACGAGCAGTACTTC	CSASWGDEQYF	-	TRBV20-1	-	TRBJ2-7
TGTGCCAGCAGCTTAAGAGTAATTAGAGATACGCAGTATTTT	CASSLRVIRDTQYF	-	TRBV5-4	-	TRBJ2-3